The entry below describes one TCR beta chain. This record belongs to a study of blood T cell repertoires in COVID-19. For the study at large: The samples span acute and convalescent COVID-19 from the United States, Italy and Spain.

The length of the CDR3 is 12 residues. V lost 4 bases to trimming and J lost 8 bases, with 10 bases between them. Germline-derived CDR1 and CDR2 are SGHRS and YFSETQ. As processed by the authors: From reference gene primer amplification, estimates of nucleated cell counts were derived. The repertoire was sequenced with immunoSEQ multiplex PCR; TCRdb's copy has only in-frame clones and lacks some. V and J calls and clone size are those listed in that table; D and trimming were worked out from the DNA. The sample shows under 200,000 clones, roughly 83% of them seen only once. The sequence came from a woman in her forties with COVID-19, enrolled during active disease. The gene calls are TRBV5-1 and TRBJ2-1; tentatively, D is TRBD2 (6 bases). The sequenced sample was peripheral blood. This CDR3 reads CASSPTRDEQFF. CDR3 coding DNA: TGCGCCAGCAGCCCGACTAGAGATGAGCAGTTCTTC.